A selection of T cell receptor beta chains follows, all from one sample in a study of blood T cells in healthy people across ages. A single record per CDR3 protein comes from TCRdb applying MiXCR to the 5' RACE reads. Of under 750,000 distinct CDR3 sequences in the sample, roughly 48% are singletons; the top ten hold 20% to 25%. The sample taken for sequencing was blood. Receptors originate from a man older than 75 in good health. Both conserved end residues are part of each CDR3. A D gene is named only where the DNA matches it firmly. Expanded clones get a size class; other rows say once, few or many, or leave the size out.

V	J	size	D	DNA	CDR3
TRBV6-5	TRBJ2-5	many	TRBD2	TGTGCCAGCGTTAGGACTAGCGCCTTAGGGGAGACCCAGTACTTC	CASVRTSALGETQYF
TRBV7-2	TRBJ2-3	few	TRBD2	TGTGCCAGCAGCTTAACCGCCGGCGGGAGGGCCACAGATACGCAGTATTTT	CASSLTAGGRATDTQYF
TRBV18	TRBJ1-1	NA	TRBD1	TGTGCCAGCTCACTCCGAGGGGGCGAAGCTTTCTTT	CASSLRGGEAFF
TRBV27	TRBJ2-1	few	NA	TGTGCCAGCAGTATGGGCCGCCGGGACGCTCAGTTCTTC	CASSMGRRDAQFF
TRBV20-1	TRBJ2-5	NA	TRBD2	TGCAGCCCCTATAGCGGGGGCCAGGGGGAGACCCAGTACTTC	CSPYSGGQGETQYF
TRBV7-9	TRBJ1-2	NA	NA	TGTGCCAGCAGCGTCGATGGTTGGAGAGGCTACACCTTC	CASSVDGWRGYTF
TRBV7-6	TRBJ2-7	few	NA	TGTGCCAGCAGCTTAGCGCCTCACCCCTCCTACGAGCAGTACTTC	CASSLAPHPSYEQYF
TRBV4-3	TRBJ1-4	NA	NA	TGCGCCAGCAGCCACCTCAGGAACAGCCCTACAACTAATGAAAAACTGTTTTTT	CASSHLRNSPTTNEKLFF
TRBV29-1	TRBJ2-5	NA	NA	TGCAGCGTTCGGGGAGCGGACCAAGAGACCCAGTACTTC	CSVRGADQETQYF
TRBV25-1	TRBJ2-7	NA	TRBD1	TGTGCCAGCAGTGCAAGCCACAGGGGGGCCTACGAGCAGTACTTC	CASSASHRGAYEQYF
TRBV4-1	TRBJ2-1	NA	TRBD2	TGCGCCAGCAGCTCCACTACTAGCGGGGGGGCCAGCAATGAGCAGTTCTTC	CASSSTTSGGASNEQFF
TRBV6-2/TRBV6-3	TRBJ1-2	NA	TRBD1	TGTGCCAGCAGCACCGCCGGGACAGGGGGCGGACTCTATGGCTACACCTTC	CASSTAGTGGGLYGYTF
TRBV20-1	TRBJ2-3	few	TRBD1	TGCAGTGCTAGAGATCAGGGGGGCACAGATACGCAGTATTTT	CSARDQGGTDTQYF
TRBV12-3/TRBV12-4	TRBJ2-1	NA	TRBD2	TGTGCCAGCAGTCGGACTAGCGGGGGGGCCTACAATGAGCAGTTCTTC	CASSRTSGGAYNEQFF
TRBV28	TRBJ1-2	NA	NA	TGTGCCAGCAGTTCTTCACCCAGAGGGGGCTACACCTTC	CASSSSPRGGYTF
TRBV15	TRBJ2-1	NA	TRBD2	TGTGCCACCAGCAGAGGTGATACCGGGAGGGGGGGTGAGCAGTTCTTC	CATSRGDTGRGGEQFF
TRBV7-9	TRBJ2-4	NA	NA	TGTGCCAGCAGCTTAGACGGGGGTGCTTTGAACATTCAGTACTTC	CASSLDGGALNIQYF
TRBV27	TRBJ2-7	few	NA	TGTGCCAGCAGTTTAGGGGCCCGGTACGAGCAGTACTTC	CASSLGARYEQYF
TRBV12-3/TRBV12-4	TRBJ1-4	NA	NA	TGTGCCAGCACCTCGTCCGGGGCAGTTAATGAAAAACTGTTTTTT	CASTSSGAVNEKLFF
TRBV19	TRBJ2-5	once	TRBD1	TGTACCAGTAGTAACCCGGACAGGGCAGAAGAGACCCAGTACTTC	CTSSNPDRAEETQYF
TRBV6-2/TRBV6-3	TRBJ2-7	few	NA	TGTGCCAGCAGTGAGACTTACATGCAGTACTTC	CASSETYMQYF
TRBV12-3/TRBV12-4	TRBJ1-2	NA	NA	TGTGCCAGCAGGGGGACGGCAGAAATGAGCTATGGCTACACCTTC	CASRGTAEMSYGYTF
TRBV27	TRBJ2-1	NA	TRBD1	TGTGCCAGCAGGATTTCGACAGGGGGCAGGGATGAGCAGTTCTTC	CASRISTGGRDEQFF
TRBV20-1	TRBJ1-1	NA	NA	TGCAGTGCGCCGTCCGGTGGAGGGACTAACACTGAAGCTTTCTTT	CSAPSGGGTNTEAFF
TRBV7-9	TRBJ2-1	NA	TRBD2	TGTGCCACCCCACCGATAGGGGCCCCGGGAGGAGGGGATCATGGTGAGCAGTTCTTC	CATPPIGAPGGGDHGEQFF
TRBV7-2	TRBJ2-7	NA	TRBD2	TGTGCCAGCAGCTTAGCGCGGACTAGCGGGAGCTCCTACGAGCAGTACTTC	CASSLARTSGSSYEQYF
TRBV20-1	TRBJ2-1	few	TRBD2	TGCAGTGCCCCGCTGGCTAGCGGGACGTACAATGAGCAGTTCTTC	CSAPLASGTYNEQFF
TRBV23-1	TRBJ2-7	once	NA	TGCGCCAGCGGCACCCAGACGGACGGCTACGAGCAGTACTTC	CASGTQTDGYEQYF
TRBV6-6	TRBJ1-6	many	NA	TGTGCCAGCAGTTACATGGACCGCGTTAATTCACCCCTCCACTTT	CASSYMDRVNSPLHF
TRBV7-2	TRBJ1-2	NA	NA	TGTGCCAGCAGCCTCCGCTCCGGCGGCCACTATGGCTACACCTTC	CASSLRSGGHYGYTF
TRBV13	TRBJ2-1	NA	TRBD2	TGTGCCAGCAGCTATAGCGGGAGGACCGGATACTACAATGAGCAGTTCTTC	CASSYSGRTGYYNEQFF
TRBV27	TRBJ1-2	NA	TRBD1	TGTGCCAGCAGGGGCCCGGACAGGGGGATTTACTATGGCTACACCTTC	CASRGPDRGIYYGYTF
TRBV10-3	TRBJ2-7	few	TRBD2	TGTGCCATCAGTGAAGCGGGGGGTGAGGACGAGCAGTACTTC	CAISEAGGEDEQYF
TRBV5-1	TRBJ1-2	NA	NA	TGCGCCAGCCGGACGACAGGCAGCTATGGCTACACCTTC	CASRTTGSYGYTF
TRBV20-1	TRBJ2-3	few	NA	TGCAGTGCGACGGACAAATCCTACACAGATACGCAGTATTTT	CSATDKSYTDTQYF
TRBV10-3	TRBJ2-3	NA	TRBD1	TGTGCCATCAGTACCGACAGGGGGGGGGATACGCAGTATTTT	CAISTDRGGDTQYF
TRBV20-1	TRBJ2-7	NA	NA	TGCAGTGCCGTTCGGGACTCGAGCTACGAGCAGTACTTC	CSAVRDSSYEQYF
TRBV12-3/TRBV12-4	TRBJ2-5	few	TRBD1	TGTGCCAGCAGTTTACGCGGACAGGGCCAAGAGACCCAGTACTTC	CASSLRGQGQETQYF
TRBV24-1	TRBJ2-3	NA	TRBD1	TGTGCCACCAGTGACGCCGGGACAGAGTTAAAGACGCAGTATTTT	CATSDAGTELKTQYF
TRBV6-6	TRBJ2-5	NA	NA	TGTGCCAGCGGGACGGGGGGCTGGAAAGAGACCCAGTACTTC	CASGTGGWKETQYF
TRBV30	TRBJ2-2	few	NA	TGTGCCTGGAGGGACTTAACGAACACCGGGGAGCTGTTTTTT	CAWRDLTNTGELFF
TRBV18	TRBJ1-5	NA	NA	TGTGCCAGCTCACCTCGAGTCGGGCTGCCCCAGCATTTT	CASSPRVGLPQHF
TRBV25-1	TRBJ2-5	NA	NA	TGTGCCAGCAGTGGTACAGGGTTGGGCAAAGAGACCCAGTACTTC	CASSGTGLGKETQYF
TRBV6-6	TRBJ2-1	few	NA	TGTGCCAGCATGTTGGGGGGAGATCTTGGGAATGAGCAGTTCTTC	CASMLGGDLGNEQFF
TRBV5-6	TRBJ1-2	many	NA	TGTGCCAGCAGCTTGTCGGGAGACTATGGCTACACCTTC	CASSLSGDYGYTF
TRBV6-4	TRBJ2-7	NA	NA	TGTGCCACCGGGGAGTCGAGCTCCTACAATGAGCAGTACTTC	CATGESSSYNEQYF
TRBV7-9	TRBJ2-3	NA	NA	TGTGCCGGTCTTTCGGGACTCAGCACAGATACGCAGTATTTT	CAGLSGLSTDTQYF
TRBV7-2	TRBJ2-3	few	TRBD2	TGTGCCAGCAGCAGAGGGGCTAGCGGGAGTGGGACAGATACGCAGTATTTT	CASSRGASGSGTDTQYF
TRBV4-3	TRBJ2-3	few	TRBD2	TGCGCCAGCAGCCAAGTCCGAGCTAGCGGGGATACGCAGTATTTT	CASSQVRASGDTQYF
TRBV20-1	TRBJ2-1	NA	NA	TGCAGTGCTAGGCTAGCTCTGCAATTGGGTGAGCAGTTCTTC	CSARLALQLGEQFF
TRBV7-9	TRBJ2-5	NA	NA	TGTGCCAGCAGCTTATTACGGGGTGGTATGGAGACCCAGTACTTC	CASSLLRGGMETQYF
TRBV9	TRBJ2-7	NA	NA	TGTGCCAGCAGCGTAGCGGCGGCCTCCTACAATGAGCAGTACTTC	CASSVAAASYNEQYF
TRBV5-1	TRBJ2-3	NA	NA	TGCGCCAGCAGCTTACAACAGGCCGGCCGGGGCGATACGCGGTATTTT	CASSLQQAGRGDTRYF
TRBV5-1	TRBJ2-5	NA	TRBD1	TGCGCCAGCAGCCAGACCGGGACAGGGGGCGAAGAGACCCAGTACTTC	CASSQTGTGGEETQYF
TRBV4-3	TRBJ1-5	NA	NA	TGCGCCAGCAGCCAGGATCTATCATCGGGGAGACAGCCCCAGCATTTT	CASSQDLSSGRQPQHF
TRBV7-2	TRBJ2-5	NA	TRBD2	TGTGCCAGCAGCTTACCCACGGCGGGAGTAGAGACCCAGTACTTC	CASSLPTAGVETQYF